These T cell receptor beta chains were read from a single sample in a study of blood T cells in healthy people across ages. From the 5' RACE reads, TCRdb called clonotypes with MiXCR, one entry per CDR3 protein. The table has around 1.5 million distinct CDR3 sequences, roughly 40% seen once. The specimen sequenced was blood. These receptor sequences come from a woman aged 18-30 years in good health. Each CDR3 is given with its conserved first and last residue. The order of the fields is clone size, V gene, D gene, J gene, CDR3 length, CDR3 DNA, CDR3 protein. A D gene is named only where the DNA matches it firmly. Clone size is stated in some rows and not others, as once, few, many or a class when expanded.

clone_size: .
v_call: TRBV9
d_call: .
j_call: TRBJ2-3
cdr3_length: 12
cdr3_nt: TGTGCCAGCAGCGTATTTGGAGATACGCAGTATTTT
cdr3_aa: CASSVFGDTQYF

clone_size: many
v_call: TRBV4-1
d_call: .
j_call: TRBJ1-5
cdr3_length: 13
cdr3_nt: TGCGCCAGCAGCCAAGACGGGAGCCAGCCCCAGCATTTT
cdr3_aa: CASSQDGSQPQHF

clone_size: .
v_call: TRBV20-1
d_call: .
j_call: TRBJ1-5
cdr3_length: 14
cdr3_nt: TGCAGTGCTAGAGATTACGGCAGCCTGGGGCTCCAGCATTTT
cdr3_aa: CSARDYGSLGLQHF

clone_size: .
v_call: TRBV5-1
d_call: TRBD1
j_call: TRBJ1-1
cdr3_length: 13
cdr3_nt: TGCGCCAGCAGCTCAGGGACAGGGATTGAAGCTTTCTTT
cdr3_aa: CASSSGTGIEAFF

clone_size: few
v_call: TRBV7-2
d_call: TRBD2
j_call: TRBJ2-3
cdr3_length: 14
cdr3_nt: TGTGCCAGCAGCTTAGGGACTAGCAGGGATACGCAGTATTTT
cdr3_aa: CASSLGTSRDTQYF

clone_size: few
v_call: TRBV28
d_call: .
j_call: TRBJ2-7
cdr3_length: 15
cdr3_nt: TGTGCCATCAGAAAAACGATAGGGGTGGGGAACGAGCAGTACTTC
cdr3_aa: CAIRKTIGVGNEQYF

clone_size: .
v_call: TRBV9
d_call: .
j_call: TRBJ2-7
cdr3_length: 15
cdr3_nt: TGTGCCAGCAGCGTAGTTACGGGGCCCTCCTACGAGCAGTACTTC
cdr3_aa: CASSVVTGPSYEQYF

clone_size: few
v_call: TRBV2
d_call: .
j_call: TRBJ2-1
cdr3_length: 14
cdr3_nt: TGTGCCAGCACGGCGACTCCCTCCTACAATGAGCAGTTCTTC
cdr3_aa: CASTATPSYNEQFF

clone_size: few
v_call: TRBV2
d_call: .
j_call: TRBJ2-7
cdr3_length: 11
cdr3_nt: TGTGCCAGCCGACAACTTGACGAGCAGTACTTC
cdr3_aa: CASRQLDEQYF

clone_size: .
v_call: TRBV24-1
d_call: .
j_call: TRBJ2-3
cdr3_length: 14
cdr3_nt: TGTGCCACCAGTGCGCGGGGGCGCACAGATACGCAGTATTTT
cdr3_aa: CATSARGRTDTQYF

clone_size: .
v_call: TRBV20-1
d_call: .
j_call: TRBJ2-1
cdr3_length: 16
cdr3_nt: TGCAGCTCCCCCGTCCCAGGACGTAGCTCCTACAATGAGCAGTTCTTC
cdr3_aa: CSSPVPGRSSYNEQFF

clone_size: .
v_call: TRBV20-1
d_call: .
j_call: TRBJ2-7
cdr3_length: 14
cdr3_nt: TGCAGTGCCACTCGGGGGCAGACCTCCTACGAGCTGTACTTC
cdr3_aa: CSATRGQTSYELYF

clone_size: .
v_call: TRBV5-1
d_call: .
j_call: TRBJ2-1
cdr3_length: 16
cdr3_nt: TGCGCCAGCAGCGCCCCCGCTGGGTCCGTCCCCACTGAGCAGTTCTTC
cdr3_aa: CASSAPAGSVPTEQFF

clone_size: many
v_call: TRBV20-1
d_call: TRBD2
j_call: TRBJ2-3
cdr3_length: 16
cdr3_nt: TGCAGTGCTGGCCGGTCGATCGCGGGAGTAGCAGATACGCAGTATTTT
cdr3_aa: CSAGRSIAGVADTQYF

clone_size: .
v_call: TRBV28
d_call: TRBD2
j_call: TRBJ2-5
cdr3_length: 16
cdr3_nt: TGTGCCAGCAGTTTTTTTAGCGGGGGGGCCCCGGAGACCCAGTACTTC
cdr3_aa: CASSFFSGGAPETQYF

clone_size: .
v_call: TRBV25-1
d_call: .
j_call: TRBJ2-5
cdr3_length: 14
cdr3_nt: TGTGCCAGCAGCGTCCCGGGGTATCAAGAGACCCAGTACTTC
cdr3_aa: CASSVPGYQETQYF

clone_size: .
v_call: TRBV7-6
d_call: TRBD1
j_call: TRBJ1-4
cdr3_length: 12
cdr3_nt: TGTGCCAGTGGGACAGACTCTGAAAAACTGTTTTTT
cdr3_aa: CASGTDSEKLFF